This T cell receptor (beta chain) was captured by sequencing in a study of Graves' ophthalmopathy and Graves' hyperthyroidism. Study outcomes and limitations: In blood, most expanded thyroid clonotypes above 0.001 frequency were also detected.

On this clonotype: Antigen specificity is unknown.

RNA transcripts yielded amplified TCR beta CDR3 regions. The first-round RT-PCR employed HTBI primers together with the Qiagen OneStep RT-PCR kit. A multiplex PCR was then performed as the second round. A single record per CDR3 protein comes from TCRdb applying MiXCR to the multiplex PCR reads. The repertoire has 260,000 or so distinct CDR3 sequences, approximately 42% of them found once; the top ten carry around half. Trimming cost V 5 bases and J 7 bases, with 12 bases left between them. Germline assignment: CDR1 SEHNR and CDR2 FQNEAQ (reference sequence). The length of the CDR3 is 12 residues. Ophthalmopathy donors were characterized by moderate-to-severe activity, CAS of at least 3, NOSPECS of at least 4, and duration under 3 months.

The chain is built from TRBV7-9 and TRBJ2-7, with D hard to call. Sequencing was performed on peripheral blood. The source is an adult man with Graves' ophthalmopathy. CDR3 residues: CASSATVTEQYF. CDR3 DNA sequence: TGTGCCAGCAGCGCAACAGTTACGGAGCAGTACTTC.